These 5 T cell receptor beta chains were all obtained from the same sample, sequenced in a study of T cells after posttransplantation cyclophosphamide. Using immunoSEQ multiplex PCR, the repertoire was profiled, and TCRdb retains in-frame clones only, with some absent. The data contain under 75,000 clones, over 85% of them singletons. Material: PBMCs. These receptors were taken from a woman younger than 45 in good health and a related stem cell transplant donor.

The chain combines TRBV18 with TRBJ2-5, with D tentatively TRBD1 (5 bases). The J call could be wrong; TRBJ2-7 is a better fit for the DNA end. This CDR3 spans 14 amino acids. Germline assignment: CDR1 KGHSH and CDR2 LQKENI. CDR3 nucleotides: TGTGCCAGCTCACCTCAACAGGACTCCTACGAGCAGTACTTC. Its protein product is CASSPQQDSYEQYF.

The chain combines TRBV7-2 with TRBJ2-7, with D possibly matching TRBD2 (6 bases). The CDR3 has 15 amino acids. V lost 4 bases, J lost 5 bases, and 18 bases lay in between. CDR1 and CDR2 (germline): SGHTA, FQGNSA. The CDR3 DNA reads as TGTGCCAGCAGCTCGGACGCGGCGGGGCTGGACGAGCAGTACTTC. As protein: CASSSDAAGLDEQYF.

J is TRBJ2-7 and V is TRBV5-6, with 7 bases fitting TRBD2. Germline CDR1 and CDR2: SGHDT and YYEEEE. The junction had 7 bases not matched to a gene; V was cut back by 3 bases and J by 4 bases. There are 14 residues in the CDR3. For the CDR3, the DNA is TGTGCCAGCAGCTCTGGGGCCGGGGGGTACGAGCAGTACTTC. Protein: CASSSGAGGYEQYF.

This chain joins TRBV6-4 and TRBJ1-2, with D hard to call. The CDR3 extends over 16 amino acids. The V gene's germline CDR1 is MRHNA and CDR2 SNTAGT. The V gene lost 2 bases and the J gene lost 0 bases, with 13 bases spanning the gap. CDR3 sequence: CASSDLPAGSNYGYTF. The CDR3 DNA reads TGTGCCAGCAGTGACCTACCCGCCGGTTCTAACTATGGCTACACCTTC.

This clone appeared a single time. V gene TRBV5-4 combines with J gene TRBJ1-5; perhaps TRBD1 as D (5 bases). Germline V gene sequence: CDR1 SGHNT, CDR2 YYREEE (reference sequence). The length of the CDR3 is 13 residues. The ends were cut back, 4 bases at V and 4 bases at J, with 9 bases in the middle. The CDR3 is CASSRGENQPQHF. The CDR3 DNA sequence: TGTGCCAGCAGCCGGGGGGAAAATCAGCCCCAGCATTTT.